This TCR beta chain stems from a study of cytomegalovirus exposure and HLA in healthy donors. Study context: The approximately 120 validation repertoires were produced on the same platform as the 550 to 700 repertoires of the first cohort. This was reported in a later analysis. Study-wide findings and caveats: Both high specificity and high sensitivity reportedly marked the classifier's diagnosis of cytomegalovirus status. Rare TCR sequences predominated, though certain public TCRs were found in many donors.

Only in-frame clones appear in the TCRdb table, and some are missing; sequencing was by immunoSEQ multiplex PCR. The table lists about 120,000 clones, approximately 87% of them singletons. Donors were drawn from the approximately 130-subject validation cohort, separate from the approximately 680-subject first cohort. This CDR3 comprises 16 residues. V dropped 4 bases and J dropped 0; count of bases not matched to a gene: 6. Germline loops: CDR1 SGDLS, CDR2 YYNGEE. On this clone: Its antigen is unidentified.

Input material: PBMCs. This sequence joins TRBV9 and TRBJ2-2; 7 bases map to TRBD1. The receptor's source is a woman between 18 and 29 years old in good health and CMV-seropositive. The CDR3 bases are TGTGCCAGCAGCCCAAAGGGACAGACGAACACCGGGGAGCTGTTTTTT. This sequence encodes CASSPKGQTNTGELFF. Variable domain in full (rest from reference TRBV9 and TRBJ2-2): DSGVTQTPKHLITATGQRVTLRCSPRSGDLSVYWYQQSLDQGLQFLIQYYNGEERAKGNILERFSAQQFPDLHSELNLSSLELGDSALYFCASSPKGQTNTGELFFGEGSRLTVL.